This TCR beta chain was sequenced for a study of PD-1 blockade in classical Hodgkin lymphoma. Study outcomes and limitations: Why the repertoires differ is still unclear, perhaps disease activity or prior therapy.

Only in-frame clones appear in the TCRdb table, and some are missing; sequencing was by immunoSEQ multiplex PCR. The table records 10,000 or so clones, 60% to 85% of them present only once. Brentuximab vedotin exposure varied among the patients, all of whom had relapsed after autologous stem cell transplantation. A word on this clone: What it binds is not known.

The input for sequencing was peripheral blood mononuclear cells (PBMCs), taken at baseline. The receptor was derived from a human donor with classical Hodgkin lymphoma.

CDR3 in DNA: TGTGCCAGCAGCCAAGCGTATCGGAACAATGAGCAGTTCTTC. Residues: CASSQAYRNNEQFF. This chain links TRBV14 with TRBJ2-1; unclear D gene. The V end was cut by 1 base, the J end by 5 bases, with 9 bases between. Germline lookup yields CDR1 SGHDN and CDR2 FVKESK. The length of the CDR3 is 14 residues.